This T cell receptor (beta chain) was sequenced during a study of CD8+CD57+ T cells in acquired aplastic anemia. As for the study in general: Isolated CD4+ and CD8+ cells, once sorted, yielded DNA averaging roughly 3.2 ug.

Investigators profiled TCR beta VDJ and CDR3 from genomic DNA template. MiXCR, applied by TCRdb to the reads, yields one record per CDR3 protein. The table has 50,000 to 65,000 distinct CDR3 sequences, 50% to 70% seen once. Study-wide points: Patients and controls were found to share roughly 31 CD8+ CDR3 sequences. No significant difference in CD8+ Simpson's diversity was found between patients and controls.

This clonotype was observed a single time. Antigen: not known. Germline CDR1 is SEHNR and CDR2 is FQNEAQ (reference sequence). The CDR3 has 13 residues. The ends lost 5 bases at V and 0 bases at J; junction bases unmatched: 0. V and J are TRBV7-9 and TRBJ2-7; 8 nucleotides agree with TRBD2. Sequencing was done on a sample of sorted CD4+, CD8+, or CD8+CD57+ T cells (not recorded which) from PBMCs. The clonotype comes from a human donor in good health, serving as a control. DNA of the CDR3: TGTGCCAGCAGCAGCGGGGGCTCCTACGAGCAGTACTTC. This codes for CASSSGGSYEQYF. Together with reference TRBV7-9 and TRBJ2-7, the CDR3 gives the full variable domain: DTGVSQNPRHKITKRGQNVTFRCDPISEHNRLYWYRQTLGQGPEFLTYFQNEAQLEKSRLLSDRFSAERPKGSFSTLEIQRTEQGDSAMYLCASSSGGSYEQYFGPGTRLTVT.